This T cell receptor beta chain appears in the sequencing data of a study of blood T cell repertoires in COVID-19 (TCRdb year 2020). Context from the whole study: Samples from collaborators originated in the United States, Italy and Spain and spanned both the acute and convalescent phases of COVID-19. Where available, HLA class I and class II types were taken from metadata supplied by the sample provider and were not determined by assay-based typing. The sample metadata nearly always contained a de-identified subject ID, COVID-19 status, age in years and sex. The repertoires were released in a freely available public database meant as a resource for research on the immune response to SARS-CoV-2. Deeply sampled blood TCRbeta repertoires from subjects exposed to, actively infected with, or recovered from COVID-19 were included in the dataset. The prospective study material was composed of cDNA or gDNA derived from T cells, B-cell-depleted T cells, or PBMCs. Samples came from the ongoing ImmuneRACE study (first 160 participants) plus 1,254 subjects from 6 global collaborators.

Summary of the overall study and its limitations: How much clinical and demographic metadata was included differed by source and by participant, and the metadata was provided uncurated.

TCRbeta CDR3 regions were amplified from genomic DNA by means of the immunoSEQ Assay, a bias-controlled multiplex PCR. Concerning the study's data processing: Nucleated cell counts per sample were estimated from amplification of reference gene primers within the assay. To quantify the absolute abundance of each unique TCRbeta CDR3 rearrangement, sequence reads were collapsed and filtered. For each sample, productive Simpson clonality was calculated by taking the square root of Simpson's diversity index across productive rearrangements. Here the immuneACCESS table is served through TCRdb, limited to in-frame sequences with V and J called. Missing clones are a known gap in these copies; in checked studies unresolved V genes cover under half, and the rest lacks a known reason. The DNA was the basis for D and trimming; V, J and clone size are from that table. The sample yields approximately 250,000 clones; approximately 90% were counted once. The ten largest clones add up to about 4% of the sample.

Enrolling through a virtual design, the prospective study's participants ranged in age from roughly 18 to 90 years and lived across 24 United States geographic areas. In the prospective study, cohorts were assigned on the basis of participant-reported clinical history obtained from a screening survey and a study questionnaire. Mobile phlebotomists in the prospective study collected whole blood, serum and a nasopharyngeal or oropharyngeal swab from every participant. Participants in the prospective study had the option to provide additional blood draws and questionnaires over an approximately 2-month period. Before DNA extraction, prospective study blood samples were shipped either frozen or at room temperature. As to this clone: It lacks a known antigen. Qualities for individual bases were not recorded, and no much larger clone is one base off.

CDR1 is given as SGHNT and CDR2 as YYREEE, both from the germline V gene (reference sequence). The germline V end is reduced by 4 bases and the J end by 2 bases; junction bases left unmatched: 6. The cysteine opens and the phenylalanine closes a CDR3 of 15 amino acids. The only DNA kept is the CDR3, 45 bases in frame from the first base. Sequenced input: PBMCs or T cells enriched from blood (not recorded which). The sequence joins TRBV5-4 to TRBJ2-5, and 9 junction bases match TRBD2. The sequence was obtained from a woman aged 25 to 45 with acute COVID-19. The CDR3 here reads CASSKGLAEQETQYF. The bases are TGTGCCAGCAGCAAGGGACTAGCAGAACAAGAGACCCAGTACTTC.